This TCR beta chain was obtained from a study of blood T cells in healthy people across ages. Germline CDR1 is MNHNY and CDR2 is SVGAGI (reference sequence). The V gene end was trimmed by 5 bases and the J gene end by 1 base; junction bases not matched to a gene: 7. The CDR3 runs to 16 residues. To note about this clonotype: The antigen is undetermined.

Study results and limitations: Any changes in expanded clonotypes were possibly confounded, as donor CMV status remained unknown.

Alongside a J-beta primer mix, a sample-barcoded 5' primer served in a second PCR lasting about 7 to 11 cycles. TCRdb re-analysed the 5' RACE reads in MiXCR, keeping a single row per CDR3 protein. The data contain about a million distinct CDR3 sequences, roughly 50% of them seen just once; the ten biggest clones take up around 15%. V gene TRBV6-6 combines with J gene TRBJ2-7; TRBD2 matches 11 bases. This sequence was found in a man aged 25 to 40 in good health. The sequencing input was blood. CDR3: CASSQTSGGPSYEQYF. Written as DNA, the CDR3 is TGTGCCAGCAGTCAAACTAGCGGGGGACCTTCCTACGAGCAGTACTTC.